The 14 T cell receptor beta chains listed next were all sequenced from one sample in a study of tissue T cells after allogeneic stem cell transplantation. The sample's time point: mouse harvest day 7 after allogeneic transplant. Each mouse received 10^7 T-cell-depleted marrow cells plus 10^6 splenic CD5+ T cells by tail vein. Profiling relied on immunoSEQ multiplex PCR, and the TCRdb table lists in-frame clones only, not all of them. The sample has 5,500 to 7,000 clones, 45% to 50% seen once. The sequenced sample consisted of gut tissue. These receptors were collected from a female BALB/c mouse given C57BL/6 T cells with graft-versus-host disease after an allogeneic hematopoietic cell transplant.

As regards this clone: The gene names given are mouse names. In the same sample, other DNA sequences code for this CDR3. The CDR3 region is CASSLGSQNTLYF. The CDR3 bases that were read are TGTGCCAGCAGTCTGGGTAGTCAAAACACCTTGTAC. The chain combines TRBV26 with TRBJ2-4; D remains ambiguous. The sequenced fragment ends 1 residue before the CDR3 boundary, so the rest is inferred from the germline J gene. This CDR3 is 13 amino acids long. V was clipped by 2 bases and J by 0 bases, with 3 bases between them. CDR1 and CDR2 from the germline V gene are KGHPV and FQNQEV (reference sequence).

Remarks on this clone: All gene names here are mouse names. The read gets to within 1 residue of the CDR3 end, and the germline J gene fills in the rest. The chain recombines TRBV2 with TRBJ2-5; 8 positions match TRBD2. CDR1 and CDR2 from the germline V gene are LGHNA and YSYQKL. The ends lost 1 base at V and 6 bases at J; junction bases unmatched: 3. CDR3 length: 14 amino acids. The CDR3 DNA, read in part, is TGTGCCAGCAGCCAAGGGGGGGGCAGGGACACCCAGTAC. This gives the protein CASSQGGGRDTQY. The CDR3, in full, reads CASSQGGGRDTQYF.

Concerning this clone: The gene names here belong to mouse. Read coverage stops 1 residue before the CDR3 terminus; the germline J gene supplies the remainder. The chain links TRBV23 to TRBJ1-4. From germline, CDR1 is KGHTA and CDR2 FQNQQP. The CDR3 loop spans 12 amino acids. Incomplete CDR3 DNA: TGCTCCAGCAGTCAATCCAACGAAAGATTATTT. Encoded protein: CSSSQSNERLF. The CDR3 in its entirety is CSSSQSNERLFF.

On this clone: Mouse gene names and germline throughout. The CDR3 end is not reached by the read, which stops 1 residue before it; the germline J gene fills it in. The V call is TRBV12-2, the J call TRBJ2-2; 7 bases are shared with TRBD2. Trimming cost V 0 bases and J 0 bases; bases outside gene matches: 3. The germline CDR1 and CDR2 sequences are SGHLS and HYDKME. The CDR3 is made up of 16 amino acids. The CDR3 sequence: CASSLDLGANTGQLYF. The part of the CDR3 DNA that was read is TGTGCCAGCTCTCTCGATCTGGGGGCAAACACCGGGCAGCTCTAC.

Concerning this clone itself: These gene names are mouse names. Sequencing ends 1 residue short of the CDR3 end; the germline J gene provides the rest. J is TRBJ2-2 and V is TRBV26, with D unresolved. Deletions cut 4 bases from V and 0 bases from J, with 6 bases between. This CDR3 has 14 amino acids. The germline CDR1 and CDR2 sequences are KGHPV and FQNQEV (reference sequence). CDR3 DNA (partial): TGTGCCAGCAGTCCCCAGACAAACACCGGGCAGCTCTAC. Translated, it gives CASSPQTNTGQLY. The complete CDR3 sequence is CASSPQTNTGQLYF. Looking up the rest from reference TRBV26 and TRBJ2-2 gives the full variable domain: NSKVIQTPRYLVKGQGQKAKMRCIPEKGHPVVFWYQQNKNNEFKFLINFQNQEVLQQIDMTEKRFSAECPSNSPCSLEIQSSEAGDSALYLCASSPQTNTGQLYFGEGSKLTVL.

This clone has only a few counts. Genes here carry mouse names. The missing CDR3 end, 1 residue past where the read stops, is filled in from the germline J gene. The chain employs TRBV23 and TRBJ2-5; the listed D gene, TRBD2, was not tested against the DNA. Germline CDR1 reads KGHTA; CDR2 reads FQNQQP. CDR3 length: 15 residues. The CDR3: CSSSQSMGGQDTQYF. CDR3 DNA, as far as it was read: TGCTCCAGCAGTCAATCGATGGGGGGGCAAGACACCCAGTAC.

In this sample, this clone turned up a few times. The gene names here belong to mouse. Read coverage stops 1 residue before the CDR3 terminus; the germline J gene supplies the remainder. J is TRBJ2-2 and V is TRBV3; perhaps TRBD1 as D (6 bases). CDR1 is SNHLY and CDR2 is FYNGKV in the germline V gene (reference sequence). Trimming took 6 bases from V and 1 from J, leaving 9 bases between them. This CDR3 is built from 14 residues. CDR3 sequence: CASRPGQNTGQLYF. CDR3 bases read: TGTGCCAGCAGGCCGGGACAAAACACCGGGCAGCTCTAC.

This clone has more than one count but fewer than ten. The genes and germline here are from mouse. The read gets to within 1 residue of the CDR3 end, and the germline J gene fills in the rest. The chain couples TRBV23 to TRBJ2-1; TRBD2, the table's D call, lacks a check against the DNA. The V gene's germline CDR1 is KGHTA and CDR2 FQNQQP. The CDR3 runs to 15 residues. The CDR3 DNA, read in part, is TGCTCCAGCAGTCAATCGTGGGGGGGCGCGGCTGAGCAGTTC. This codes for CSSSQSWGGAAEQF. The CDR3 as a whole reads CSSSQSWGGAAEQFF. Full variable domain (outside the CDR3, taken from reference TRBV23 and TRBJ2-1): DAAVTQKPRYLIKMKGQEAEMKCIPEKGHTAVFWYQQKQSKELKFLIYFQNQQPLDQIDMVKERFSAVCPSSSLCSLGIRTCEAEDSALYLCSSSQSWGGAAEQFFGPGTRLTVL.

Remarks on this clone: All gene names here are mouse names. The sequenced fragment ends 1 residue before the CDR3 boundary, so the rest is inferred from the germline J gene. The chain carries TRBV26 and TRBJ2-3; D is unclear. V was pared by 5 bases and J by 0 bases, with 9 bases between. Per the germline V gene, CDR1 is KGHPV and CDR2 is FQNQEV (reference sequence). The CDR3 consists of 14 residues. This CDR3 reads CASSGPSSAETLYF. The CDR3 DNA, read in part, is TGTGCCAGCAGTGGGCCGTCTAGTGCAGAAACGCTGTAT.

Points on this clone: The gene symbols are mouse symbols. The covered CDR3 bases are TGTGCCAGCAGCTTAGCGCGGATCCCCGAAAGATTATTT. Its translation: CASSLARIPERLF. The full CDR3 is CASSLARIPERLFF. The rearrangement joins TRBV3 to TRBJ1-4, with D hard to call. The missing CDR3 end, 1 residue past where the read stops, is filled in from the germline J gene. Germline values: CDR1 SNHLY, CDR2 FYNGKV (reference sequence). V was trimmed by 0 bases and J by 7 bases, leaving 9 bases between them. The CDR3 has 14 residues. The complete variable domain, with remaining parts taken from reference TRBV3 and TRBJ1-4, reads GPKVLQIPSHQIIDMGQMVTLNCDPVSNHLYFYWYKQILGQQMEFLVNFYNGKVMEKSKLFKDQFSVERPDGSYFTLKIQPTALEDSAVYFCASSLARIPERLFFGHGTKLSVL.

This clone was seen more than once but under ten times. Genes and germline are mouse. The CDR3 goes on 1 residue after the read ends, and that part is filled in from the germline J gene. The chain combines TRBV23 with TRBJ2-2; the table's D gene call, TRBD2, was not cross checked with the DNA. Germline V gene data show CDR1 as KGHTA and CDR2 as FQNQQP. This CDR3 comprises 14 residues. The sequenced CDR3 bases are TGCTCCAGCAGTCGGGGGGAAAACACCGGGCAGCTCTAC. Encoded protein: CSSSRGENTGQLY. The whole CDR3 protein reads CSSSRGENTGQLYF.

About this clone itself: Mouse gene names apply. The sequenced fragment ends 1 residue before the CDR3 boundary, so the rest is inferred from the germline J gene. The chain carries TRBV3 and TRBJ2-2; D may be TRBD1 (5 bases). With 2 bases removed from V and 4 bases from J, the gap between germline ends came to 11 bases. This CDR3 contains 15 residues. Germline V lookup: CDR1 SNHLY, CDR2 FYNGKV (reference sequence). This CDR3 is CASSLRQGGTGQLYF. The covered CDR3 bases are TGTGCCAGCAGCTTACGGCAGGGCGGCACCGGGCAGCTCTAC. The whole variable domain, remainder taken from reference TRBV3 and TRBJ2-2, is GPKVLQIPSHQIIDMGQMVTLNCDPVSNHLYFYWYKQILGQQMEFLVNFYNGKVMEKSKLFKDQFSVERPDGSYFTLKIQPTALEDSAVYFCASSLRQGGTGQLYFGEGSKLTVL.

Concerning this clone: Mouse gene names apply. The sequenced fragment ends 1 residue before the CDR3 boundary, so the rest is inferred from the germline J gene. The chain couples TRBV5 to TRBJ2-2; 9 bases are shared with TRBD1. Germline CDR1 and CDR2: LGHNA and YNLKQL (reference sequence). The CDR3 consists of 13 residues. V trimming: 4 bases; J trimming: 6 bases; junction bases outside the gene matches: 0. The covered CDR3 bases are TGTGCCAGCAGCCGACAGGGGGCCGGGCAGCTCTAC. The encoded protein is CASSRQGAGQLY. The entire CDR3 protein is CASSRQGAGQLYF.

The table lists this clone with a count of one. Mouse gene names apply. The read finishes 1 residue shy of the CDR3 end, and the germline J gene is used to complete it. This rearrangement joins TRBV26 to TRBJ1-4, with D unresolved. V lost 3 bases and J 0 bases, leaving 5 bases between the germline ends. The CDR3 has 14 residues. Germline V gene sequence: CDR1 KGHPV, CDR2 FQNQEV (reference sequence). Incomplete CDR3 DNA: TGTGCCAGCAGTCTTCAGTTTTCCAACGAAAGATTATTT. Translation: CASSLQFSNERLF. The full CDR3 sequence reads CASSLQFSNERLFF.